Presented here are 29 T cell receptor beta chains from one specimen sequenced in a study of T-cell reconstitution after alpha-beta-depleted transplantation in children. Unique molecular identifiers featured in how the TCRbeta library was prepared. TCRdb fed the PCR reads into MiXCR, producing one record per CDR3 protein. The sample contains approximately 350,000 distinct CDR3 sequences, 10% to 15% of which appear only once. Sequencing used PBMCs, obtained from the stem cell graft. Receptors originate from a human donor who donated a stem cell graft to a child with Fanconi anemia.

This clonotype has ten or more counts. The gene calls are TRBV5-1 and TRBJ1-1; weak D call: TRBD1 (6 bases). The CDR3 is 12 residues long. The V gene's germline CDR1 is SGHRS and CDR2 YFSETQ. Trimming cost V 4 bases and J 6 bases, with 10 bases left between them. The CDR3 region has the DNA TGCGCCAGCAGCCTACAGGGTGCTGAAGCTTTCTTT. It specifies CASSLQGAEAFF.

There are a few counts of this clonotype. This chain joins TRBV9 and TRBJ1-4; unclear D gene. The germline gives CDR1 SGDLS, CDR2 YYNGEE. The CDR3 sequence is 15 residues long. V lost 2 bases and J lost 0, with 8 bases in between. The CDR3 here is CASSVQGTTNEKLFF. In DNA form, the CDR3 reads TGTGCCAGCAGCGTTCAAGGGACAACTAATGAAAAACTGTTTTTT.

The chain combines TRBV12-3 or TRBV12-4 with TRBJ1-1, with D uncertain. This CDR3 has 14 residues. Trimming left V 6 bases short and J 1 base short, with 12 bases between. CDR3 coding DNA: TGTGCCAGCAGGGATGTGCGGACGAACACTGAAGCTTTCTTT. This codes for CASRDVRTNTEAFF.

Only a few counts were recorded for this clonotype. The rearrangement joins TRBV6-1 to TRBJ1-1; the D is unclear. Germline V gene data show CDR1 as MNHNS and CDR2 as SASEGT. The CDR3 has 16 residues. V lost 6 bases, J lost 1 base, and 18 bases lay in between. CDR3 in DNA: TGTGCCAGCAGCGAGGTGGGGATAGTTTGGAACACTGAAGCTTTCTTT. Its protein product is CASSEVGIVWNTEAFF.

This clonotype was found a few times. The chain joins TRBV20-1 to TRBJ1-5, with 7 bases lining up with TRBD1. Germline V gene sequence: CDR1 DFQATT, CDR2 SNEGSKA (reference sequence). The CDR3 sequence is 15 residues long. Losses at the gene ends were 3 bases for V and 3 bases for J; bases not matched to a gene: 8. The CDR3 DNA sequence: TGCAGTGCTAGCCCTGGGGGGACAGTCAATCAGCCCCAGCATTTT. This encodes CSASPGGTVNQPQHF.

The V gene is TRBV6-2 or TRBV6-3, the J gene TRBJ2-1; possible D gene TRBD2, 6 bases. The CDR3 length is 15 residues. Germline CDR1 reads MNHEY; CDR2 reads SVGEGT. V was shortened by 6 bases and J by 9 bases, with 21 bases between the two germline ends. The chain's CDR3 is CASSRLRDLTSEQFF. CDR3 DNA sequence: TGTGCCAGCAGCCGACTCCGGGACTTAACGAGTGAGCAGTTCTTC.

The gene calls are TRBV13 and TRBJ1-5; D uncertain. Germline V gene sequence: CDR1 PRHDT, CDR2 FYEKMQ (reference sequence). This CDR3 region has 16 residues. V dropped 0 bases and J dropped 0 bases, with 9 bases sitting between them. The CDR3 protein is CASSLGPSHSNQPQHF. The CDR3 DNA reads TGTGCCAGCAGCTTAGGCCCCTCCCATAGCAATCAGCCCCAGCATTTT.

This clonotype was seen a handful of times. The chain joins TRBV7-9 to TRBJ1-2; 10 bases are shared with TRBD1. Germline-derived CDR1 and CDR2 are SEHNR and FQNEAQ (reference sequence). Trimming cost V 4 bases and J 8 bases; bases outside gene matches: 10. The CDR3 is made up of 15 amino acids. CDR3 coding DNA: TGTGCCAGCAGCTCGACGCCCGGGACAGGGGAAGGCTACACCTTC. Its protein is CASSSTPGTGEGYTF.

This clonotype appeared a few times. This chain links TRBV12-3 or TRBV12-4 with TRBJ2-2; the D is unclear. Trimming pared 6 bases from V and 2 bases from J, leaving 4 bases between. The CDR3 sequence is 12 residues long. The CDR3 DNA follows: TGTGCCAGCAGGAAAAACACCGGGGAGCTGTTTTTT. Amino acid sequence: CASRKNTGELFF.

The gene calls are TRBV5-1 and TRBJ2-1; D might be TRBD1 (6 bases). Trimming took 7 bases from V and 10 from J, leaving 15 bases between them. The CDR3 is 12 residues long. Germline CDR1 reads SGHRS; CDR2 reads YFSETQ. The DNA for the CDR3 is TGCGCCAGCGCGTTCAGGGGAGAGGAGCAGTTCTTC. Residues: CASAFRGEEQFF. Together with reference TRBV5-1 and TRBJ2-1, the CDR3 gives the full variable domain: KAGVTQTPRYLIKTRGQQVTLSCSPISGHRSVSWYQQTPGQGLQFLFEYFSETQRNKGNFPGRFSGRQFSNSRSEMNVSTLELGDSALYLCASAFRGEEQFFGPGTRLTVL.

This clonotype turned up a few times. The V gene is TRBV20-1, the J gene TRBJ2-3, with 11 bases that match TRBD2. The V gene end was trimmed by 5 bases and the J gene end by 5 bases; junction bases not matched to a gene: 24. The CDR3 runs 20 residues. From germline, CDR1 is DFQATT and CDR2 SNEGSKA (reference sequence). The chain's CDR3 is CSAPPPGLAGGPLFGDTQYF. The CDR3 DNA follows: TGCAGTGCTCCCCCGCCTGGGCTAGCGGGGGGCCCCTTATTTGGAGATACGCAGTATTTT.

This clonotype has just a few counts. DNA for the CDR3: TGCGCCAGCCGGGACAATCTCCTGAACTATGGCTACACCTTC. Translated: CASRDNLLNYGYTF. V gene TRBV5-1 combines with J gene TRBJ1-2; D might be TRBD1 (6 bases). The CDR3 has 14 amino acids. Deletions cut 7 bases from V and 2 bases from J, with 15 bases between. The V gene's germline CDR1 is SGHRS and CDR2 YFSETQ.

The J gene is TRBJ2-1, the V gene TRBV25-1, with TRBD1 identical over 11 bases. V lost 4 bases and J lost 15; bases outside the gene matches: 17. Per the germline V gene, CDR1 is MGHDK and CDR2 is SYGVNS. The CDR3 has 16 residues. The CDR3 bases are TGTGCCAGCAGTGGGCGCCGGGAGGACAGGGGGCGCCCGGGGTTCTTC. This encodes CASSGRREDRGRPGFF.

This clonotype appeared many times. V is TRBV4-2 and J is TRBJ1-2; D unresolved. CDR1 and CDR2 (germline): LGHNA, YNFKEQ. This CDR3 spans 15 amino acids. V dropped 1 base and J dropped 8 bases, with 17 bases sitting between them. The CDR3 is CASSQVNRPEEGYTF. As DNA, the CDR3 is TGTGCCAGCAGCCAAGTTAATCGGCCCGAAGAGGGCTACACCTTC.

This clonotype was detected only once. This CDR3 fails to terminate in the conserved phenylalanine or tryptophan, so it likely reflects a read error. The chain recombines TRBV20-1 with TRBJ2-4; D unresolved. The CDR3 is 17 residues long. Trimming took off 0 bases at V and 0 bases at J, with 15 bases between the two ends. Germline V gives CDR1 DFQATT, CDR2 SNEGSKA (reference sequence). The CDR3 spells CSARDRAGTGAKNIQYI. The DNA for the CDR3 is TGCAGTGCTAGAGATAGGGCAGGAACGGGAGCCAAAAACATTCAGTACATC.

This clonotype was seen more than once but under ten times. This chain uses TRBV2 with TRBJ2-7; maybe TRBD1 (5 bases). This CDR3 comprises 15 residues. Per the germline V gene, CDR1 is SNHLY and CDR2 is FYNNEI. V was shortened by 6 bases and J by 1 base, with 16 bases between the two germline ends. Here the CDR3 reads CASRARTAGSYEQYF. CDR3 nucleotides: TGTGCCAGCAGGGCGAGAACGGCAGGGTCCTACGAGCAGTACTTC.

This clonotype appeared a few times. The J gene is TRBJ2-1, the V gene TRBV24-1; 8 bases are shared with TRBD2. V shed 4 bases and J 1 base; nucleotides not matched to a gene: 5. This CDR3 contains 16 residues. CDR1 is KGHDR, CDR2 SFDVKD, per germline. The CDR3 DNA follows: TGTGCCACCAGTGACTCACTAGCGGAGTCCTACAATGAGCAGTTCTTC. Protein: CATSDSLAESYNEQFF.

In its sample, this clonotype was seen a few times. V usage is TRBV25-1 and J usage is TRBJ2-2, with D uncertain. This CDR3 region has 14 residues. The V gene lost 6 bases and the J gene lost 2 bases, with 10 bases spanning the gap. Germline CDR1 MGHDK, CDR2 SYGVNS. The CDR3 loop is CASRKDGNTGELFF. In nucleotides, the CDR3 is TGTGCCAGCAGGAAGGACGGAAACACCGGGGAGCTGTTTTTT. Looking up the rest from reference TRBV25-1 and TRBJ2-2 gives the full variable domain: EADIYQTPRYLVIGTGKKITLECSQTMGHDKMYWYQQDPGMELHLIHYSYGVNSTEKGDLSSESTVSRIRTEHFPLTLESARPSHTSQYLCASRKDGNTGELFFGEGSRLTVL.

This chain joins TRBV29-1 and TRBJ1-1; 9 nucleotides line up with TRBD1. J lost 4 bases, V lost 7 bases, and 1 base had no gene match. The CDR3 is made up of 11 amino acids. Germline CDR1 and CDR2: SQVTM and ANQGSEA. The CDR3 DNA sequence: TGCAGCGCGGACAGGGGCACTGAAGCTTTCTTT. Protein: CSADRGTEAFF.

The genes are TRBV29-1 and TRBJ2-5; 10 positions agree with TRBD1. The CDR3 sequence is 13 residues long. Germline lookup yields CDR1 SQVTM and CDR2 ANQGSEA. Trimming took 5 bases from V and 5 from J; bases not matched to a gene: 5. CDR3 protein: CSVWDRGEETQYF. CDR3 coding DNA: TGCAGCGTTTGGGACAGGGGCGAGGAGACCCAGTACTTC.

This clonotype has only a few counts. The chain combines TRBV7-6 with TRBJ2-3; 10 nucleotides agree with TRBD2. The CDR3 has 15 residues. CDR1 and CDR2 from the germline V gene are SGHVS and FNYEAQ. V gave up 5 bases and J gave up 0 bases; unmatched junction bases: 2. Written as DNA, the CDR3 is TGTGCCAGCAGCCGGACTAGCGGTAGCACAGATACGCAGTATTTT. It translates to CASSRTSGSTDTQYF.

The chain uses TRBV18 and TRBJ2-3; TRBD2 matches at 9 bases. The V gene's germline CDR1 is KGHSH and CDR2 LQKENI. The CDR3 spans 17 residues. V was pared by 6 bases and J by 1 base, with 11 bases of the junction left unmatched. DNA for the CDR3: TGTGCCAGCTCCTCGGCTACTAGCGGGCTTGGCACAGATACGCAGTATTTT. The encoded protein is CASSSATSGLGTDTQYF.

Concerning this clonotype itself: Germline and junction disagree at one end, which may indicate a read error. The chain carries TRBV20-1 and TRBJ2-1, with 16 bases aligning to TRBD2. This CDR3 has 17 amino acids. Germline assignment: CDR1 DFQATT and CDR2 SNEGSKA (reference sequence). The CDR3 sequence is CCANPRGTSGGAREQFF. DNA for the CDR3: TGCTGTGCTAACCCAAGGGGGACTAGCGGGGGGGCCCGTGAGCAGTTCTTC.

This clonotype was observed a few times. The J gene is TRBJ1-1, the V gene TRBV6-1, with 8 bases lining up with TRBD1. The CDR3 contains 13 residues. CDR1 and CDR2 from the germline V gene are MNHNS and SASEGT. V lost 4 bases and J lost 8; bases outside the gene matches: 6. CDR3 in DNA: TGTGCCAGCAGTGCTCAACAGGGGGGCGAAGCTTTCTTT. Encoded protein: CASSAQQGGEAFF.

The chain links TRBV4-3 to TRBJ2-1; D could derive from TRBD1 or TRBD2 (5 bases each). The V gene's germline CDR1 is LGHNA and CDR2 YSLEER. The ends were cut back, 0 bases at V and 9 bases at J, with 9 bases in the middle. This CDR3 has 13 amino acids. The CDR3 region is CASSQDTGTEQFF. In nucleotides, the CDR3 is TGCGCCAGCAGCCAAGACACGGGGACTGAGCAGTTCTTC.

This clonotype was seen only a few times. The gene calls are TRBV12-3 or TRBV12-4 and TRBJ1-1, with D unresolved. Trimming stripped 5 bases from V and 9 bases from J, with 13 bases between. The CDR3 is 12 residues long. The CDR3 sequence is CASSPGRRKAFF. For the CDR3, the DNA is TGTGCCAGCAGTCCCGGTCGAAGGAAAGCTTTCTTT.

This clonotype was found many times. The rearrangement joins TRBV5-1 to TRBJ1-1; 8 bases line up with TRBD1. With 4 bases clipped from V and 5 bases from J, the junction kept 7 bases outside the gene matches. The CDR3 is made up of 14 amino acids. CDR1 is SGHRS, CDR2 YFSETQ, per germline. The CDR3 loop is CASSRQGRVTEAFF. As DNA, the CDR3 is TGCGCCAGCAGCAGACAGGGGAGGGTTACTGAAGCTTTCTTT.

This clonotype occurred many times. This sequence joins TRBV27 and TRBJ1-1; 9 positions match TRBD1. This CDR3 contains 16 residues. CDR1 MNHEY and CDR2 SMNVEV come from the germline V gene (reference sequence). J lost 5 bases, V lost 3 bases, and 10 bases had no gene match. The CDR3 reads CASSFSPGTGKTEAFF. Written as DNA, the CDR3 is TGTGCCAGCAGTTTTTCCCCCGGGACAGGGAAGACTGAAGCTTTCTTT.

The V gene is TRBV6-6, the J gene TRBJ1-5, with D perhaps matching TRBD1 (6 bases). The V and J ends lost 7 bases and 7 bases respectively, with 14 bases between them. This CDR3 spans 13 amino acids. Germline loops: CDR1 MNHNY, CDR2 SVGAGI (reference sequence). The CDR3 bases are TGTGCCAGCACTACATCAGGGGCCCAGCCCCAGCATTTT. Protein sequence: CASTTSGAQPQHF.